This T cell receptor beta chain emerged from a study of CD8+ T cells in alopecia areata (dated by TCRdb to the late 2010s). Concerning the study at large: Treated patients were enrolled in an open-label pilot trial of oral tofacitinib at 5 to 10 mg twice daily for moderate-to-severe alopecia areata. Patients received tofacitinib for 6 to 18 months and were then followed off drug for 6 months to check for delayed response and recurrence. To study T cell clonal expansion in alopecia areata, the researchers applied high-throughput TCRbeta sequencing to both the C3H/HeJ mouse model and human patients. Scalp tissue and sorted CD4+ and CD8+ peripheral blood T cells from patchy and totalis/universalis alopecia areata patients and from healthy controls were covered by human TCRbeta sequencing. Biopsies were taken from tofacitinib-treated patients at baseline and at 4 and 24 weeks of treatment, and a later scalp biopsy was taken in several of the tofacitinib-treated patients. Scalp clonality was compared across normal scalp (n=4), patchy alopecia areata scalp (n=8), and alopecia totalis/universalis scalp (n=8). RNA came from the PAXgene miRNA kit for fixed scalp, the miRNeasy kit for PBMCs, and the RNeasy kit for mouse skin. immunoSEQ multiplex PCR using 35 Vbeta forward primers and 13 Jbeta reverse primers was used to amplify TCRbeta CDR3 regions.

Beyond this particular receptor, the publication reports: Resident alphabeta T cells in normal human skin are also sequenced, complicating scalp TCR repertoire analysis, unlike mouse skin dominated by gammadelta T cells. TCR sequences shared between patients were less clear than in mice, possibly partly because of HLA diversity in the patient population. Higher clonality and more expanded CD8+ clones were observed in lesional scalp than in normal scalp, particularly in alopecia totalis/universalis, a finding suggestive of antigenic drive.

Turning to this clone: Its antigen is unknown. Nothing much larger sits one base from this clone, and base qualities are not available.

This specimen's time point label, per the study, means: baseline before oral tofacitinib. Peripheral blood and lesional scalp punch biopsies were obtained from patients with alopecia areata. PBMCs were separated by density centrifugation and stained for CD3, CD4 and CD8, after which CD4+ and CD8+ T cells were sorted on a FACSAria. The library was generated by the immunoSEQ multiplex PCR assay. RNA was extracted from all samples and reverse transcribed into cDNA, which served as template for TCR sequencing. First-strand cDNA was synthesized with SuperScript III using a 2:1 mix of oligo-dT and random hexamers. Amplification bias was assessed with a synthetic immune receptor repertoire, and residual bias was removed computationally. The paper's data handling went like this. Raw reads were preprocessed for error removal, and CDR3 was defined according to IMGT conventions as running from the conserved cysteine to phenylalanine. Clonality was computed as 1 minus the Shannon entropy, with the entropy normalized by log2 of the number of productive unique TCRs. Whether scalp clones were CD4 or CD8 was inferred by matching scalp TCRbeta sequences against CD4 and CD8 repertoires sorted from blood. Entries here come from immuneACCESS through TCRdb and include only in-frame sequences with V and J called. Some clones fail to appear in such tables; in the studies checked, an unresolved V gene covers under half of the shortfall, and the cause of the remainder is unknown. V and J calls and clone size come straight from that table; D and trimming were deduced from the DNA. The sample data list some 170,000 clones, and roughly 66% of these were observed just once. Roughly 11% of the sample rests with the top ten.

V is clipped by 0 bases and J by 14 bases, and the sequence between their germline boundaries is 15 bases long. From the cysteine up to the phenylalanine, the CDR3 has a length of 13 residues. The sequence is cut down to CDR3 DNA, 39 bases in frame from base 1. Taken from the germline V gene, the CDR1 and CDR2 loops are SGHRS and YFSETQ. The chain uses TRBV5-1 and TRBJ2-1; the D region possibly corresponds to TRBD2 (6 bases align). Source: CD8+ T cells sorted from blood, taken at week 0. This receptor was identified in a human donor with alopecia areata. CDR3 reads: CASSLAGELGEFF. The sequenced DNA: TGCGCCAGCAGCTTGGCGGGGGAGCTTGGGGAGTTCTTC.